These 16 T cell receptor beta chains were all obtained from the same sample, sequenced in a study of identical twins. MiXCR, run by TCRdb on the 5' RACE reads, gives a single entry per CDR3 protein. In the table there are under 250,000 distinct CDR3 sequences, 6.5% to 8.5% of which are singletons. The data were also submitted as part of a second study, on yellow fever vaccine responses in identical twins.

The sample consisted of memory (CD45RO+) T cells sorted from blood. The receptors were gathered from a woman younger than 35 in good health.

CDR3 amino acids: CASRKKGGPQHF. CDR3 DNA sequence: TGTGCCAGCAGAAAAAAGGGGGGACCCCAGCATTTT. The chain uses TRBV6-5 and TRBJ1-5, with D possibly TRBD1 on 6 matching bases. This CDR3 is built from 12 residues. Trimming removed 6 bases at V and 10 bases at J, with 13 bases between. Germline loops: CDR1 MNHEY, CDR2 SVGAGI.

This rearrangement joins TRBV11-2 to TRBJ2-1; 9 nucleotides line up with TRBD2. The CDR3 totals 18 residues. The germline CDR1 and CDR2 sequences are SGHAT and FQNNGV. The ends lost 4 bases at V and 8 bases at J; junction bases unmatched: 18. The CDR3 loop reads CASSSTGTSSSVRDEQFF. As DNA, the CDR3 is TGTGCCAGCAGCTCAACCGGGACTAGCTCCTCTGTTCGGGATGAGCAGTTCTTC.

The gene calls are TRBV20-1 and TRBJ2-7; 7 positions agree with TRBD2. Germline trimming cut 6 bases from V and 3 bases from J; bases unmatched to any gene: 14. The CDR3 covers 15 residues. CDR1 is DFQATT, CDR2 SNEGSKA, per germline (reference sequence). CDR3 sequence: CSARGMREGLYEQYF. CDR3 in DNA: TGCAGTGCGCGCGGAATGAGGGAGGGCCTCTACGAGCAGTACTTC.

There are a few counts of this clonotype. The V call is TRBV5-1, the J call TRBJ2-3, with 8 bases aligning to TRBD2. Germline CDR1 SGHRS, CDR2 YFSETQ. The CDR3 sequence is 18 residues long. V dropped 3 bases and J dropped 4; count of bases not matched to a gene: 16. The CDR3 region is CASSSAPPGTSLADTQYF. The CDR3 nucleotides are TGCGCCAGCAGCTCCGCCCCGCCCGGGACTAGTTTGGCAGATACGCAGTATTTT.

In its sample, this clonotype was seen a few times. V is TRBV20-1 and J is TRBJ2-7; D not certain. This CDR3 comprises 12 residues. Deletions cut 5 bases from V and 0 bases from J, with 8 bases between. Germline V gene lookup returns CDR1 DFQATT and CDR2 SNEGSKA (reference sequence). CDR3 coding DNA: TGCAGTGCTGTCCCGAGCTCCTACGAGCAGTACTTC. Translated, it gives CSAVPSSYEQYF.

This clonotype showed up just a few times. The J gene is TRBJ2-6, the V gene TRBV18, with 7 bases fitting TRBD1. V was pared by 3 bases and J by 4 bases, with 9 bases of the junction left unmatched. Germline CDR1 is KGHSH and CDR2 is LQKENI. The CDR3 runs to 17 residues. The DNA for the CDR3 is TGTGCCAGCTCACCCCTCCCGACAGGGACAGGGGCCAACGTCCTGACTTTC. This encodes CASSPLPTGTGANVLTF. Full variable domain (remainder filled in from reference TRBV18 and TRBJ2-6): NAGVMQNPRHLVRRRGQEARLRCSPMKGHSHVYWYRQLPEEGLKFMVYLQKENIIDESGMPKERFSAEFPKEGPSILRIQQVVRGDSAAYFCASSPLPTGTGANVLTFGAGSRLTVL.

In DNA form, the CDR3 reads TGTGCCAGCAGTACGGGACCCCTGGGAGCAGATACGCAGTATTTT. Translated, it gives CASSTGPLGADTQYF. The chain has TRBV6-2 or TRBV6-3 and TRBJ2-3; D could derive from TRBD1 or TRBD2 (5 bases each). The germline gives CDR1 MNHEY, CDR2 SVGEGT. Trimming left V 5 bases short and J 4 bases short, with 16 bases between. This CDR3 is built from 15 residues.

This clonotype was counted many times. The genes are TRBV20-1 and TRBJ1-4, with D unclear. The V gene's germline CDR1 is DFQATT and CDR2 SNEGSKA (reference sequence). V lost 4 bases, J lost 6 bases, and 12 bases lay in between. CDR3 length equals 13 residues. The CDR3 loop is CSATDTGDEKLFF. The CDR3 nucleotides read TGCAGTGCTACCGACACTGGGGATGAAAAACTGTTTTTT.

This clonotype appeared a single time. This could be a read error, since a much larger clone is one nucleotide away. The chain employs TRBV5-1 and TRBJ2-7, with D possibly being TRBD1 (6 bases). The CDR3 loop spans 15 amino acids. Germline V lookup: CDR1 SGHRS, CDR2 YFSETQ. The CDR3 loop reads CASSQGQLLSHEQYF. CDR3 nucleotides: TGCGCCAGCAGCCAGGGACAACTCCTCTCCCACGAGCAGTACTTC. Filled out from reference TRBV5-1 and TRBJ2-7, the complete variable domain reads KAGVTQTPRYLIKTRGQQVTLSCSPISGHRSVSWYQQTPGQGLQFLFEYFSETQRNKGNFPGRFSGRQFSNSRSEMNVSTLELGDSALYLCASSQGQLLSHEQYFGPGTRLTVT.

A few counts support this clonotype. Its ends do not fully match the called genes, so a read error is possible. This chain links TRBV10-3 with TRBJ2-7; 9 bases are a match to TRBD1. The germline V gene encodes CDR1 ENHRY and CDR2 SYGVKD. The CDR3 totals 14 residues. This CDR3 is CAVSTGTGSYEQYF. Written as DNA, the CDR3 is TGTGCCGTCAGTACCGGGACAGGGTCCTACGAGCAGTACTTC.

This clonotype was recorded many times. The V call is TRBV25-1, the J call TRBJ2-2, with D hard to call. There are 13 residues in the CDR3. V lost 5 bases and J 3 bases, leaving 7 bases between the germline ends. Germline V gene sequence: CDR1 MGHDK, CDR2 SYGVNS. The CDR3 region has the DNA TGTGCCAGCAGTAACGTTTACACCGGGGAGCTGTTTTTT. Residues: CASSNVYTGELFF.

This clonotype was detected a few times. The chain employs TRBV5-8 and TRBJ2-1; 8 positions match TRBD2. Germline loops: CDR1 SGHTS, CDR2 YDEGEE. V gave up 0 bases and J gave up 8 bases; unmatched junction bases: 10. This CDR3 contains 16 residues. This CDR3 reads CASSLALLAGSYEQFF. CDR3 nucleotides: TGTGCCAGCAGCTTGGCTTTGCTAGCGGGTAGTTATGAGCAGTTCTTC.

This clonotype was observed a few times. The chain has TRBV10-3 and TRBJ2-3, with D unresolved. The CDR3 runs to 14 residues. CDR1 and CDR2 (germline): ENHRY, SYGVKD. V lost 8 bases and J lost 0, with 12 bases in between. The CDR3 nucleotides read TGTGCCATCGGGGTCTTTACTAGCACAGATACGCAGTATTTT. Amino acid sequence: CAIGVFTSTDTQYF.

This clonotype was recorded many times. The chain links TRBV11-2 to TRBJ2-1, with 8 bases matching TRBD1. J was trimmed by 5 bases and V by 4 bases; bases with no gene match: 19. In germline, CDR1 is SGHAT, CDR2 FQNNGV. The CDR3 has 19 amino acids. The CDR3 nucleotides read TGTGCCAGCAGCTCCGGGGCAGAACAGGGGGGTTTCTTGAACAATGAGCAGTTCTTC. This codes for CASSSGAEQGGFLNNEQFF.

J is TRBJ2-7 and V is TRBV7-8; the D is unclear. V was cut by 5 bases and J by 6 bases, with 11 bases left in between. The germline V gene has CDR1 SGHVS and CDR2 FQNEAQ. The CDR3 totals 12 residues. The CDR3 DNA sequence: TGTGCCAGCAGCCAGACCCTACCCGAGCAGTACTTC. Its protein is CASSQTLPEQYF.

This clonotype was detected ten times or more. The chain couples TRBV7-9 to TRBJ2-7; 10 bases align to TRBD1. The V gene's germline CDR1 is SEHNR and CDR2 FQNEAQ (reference sequence). The trim removed 1 base at V and 4 bases at J, leaving 4 bases unmatched. There are 15 residues in the CDR3. The CDR3 DNA reads as TGTGCCAGCAGCTTAGGAGGGGGACAGGGGTACGAGCAGTACTTC. Translating it yields CASSLGGGQGYEQYF.